These 21 T cell receptor beta chains originate from one sample sequenced in a study of CD8+ T cells in alopecia areata. RNA, once extracted, was reverse transcribed into cDNA for use as the sequencing template. Data came from immunoSEQ multiplex PCR; TCRdb stores just in-frame clones and leaves some out. Among 140,000 to 150,000 clones, roughly 62% were seen once, and the ten largest hold roughly 6.7%. Material: CD4+ T cells sorted from blood, obtained at week 0. The receptors derive from a human donor with alopecia areata.

The chain recombines TRBV29-1 with TRBJ2-2, with 10 bases lining up with TRBD1. Germline V gives CDR1 SQVTM, CDR2 ANQGSEA. This CDR3 spans 17 amino acids. Trimming took 6 bases from V and 4 from J; bases not matched to a gene: 14. DNA for the CDR3: TGCAGCGTCCCAATCCCGGGACAGGGGTCGGGCACCGGGGAGCTGTTTTTT. It is translated as CSVPIPGQGSGTGELFF.

The V call is TRBV30, the J call TRBJ1-3; possible D gene TRBD1, 5 bases. The CDR3 extends over 17 amino acids. Per the germline V gene, CDR1 is GTSNPN and CDR2 is SVGIG (reference sequence). Trimming removed 0 bases from V and 3 bases from J, with 18 bases in between. CDR3 in amino acids: CAWSVGIVTGDGNTIYF. The CDR3, as DNA: TGTGCCTGGAGTGTAGGCATCGTGACGGGGGATGGAAACACCATATATTTT. Complete variable domain (other parts from reference TRBV30 and TRBJ1-3): SQTIHQWPATLVQPVGSPLSLECTVEGTSNPNLYWYRQAAGRGLQLLFYSVGIGQISSEVPQNLSASRPQDRQFILSSKKLLLSDSGFYLCAWSVGIVTGDGNTIYFGEGSWLTVV.

This clone was observed a few times. The chain couples TRBV7-9 to TRBJ2-5; TRBD2 aligns across 12 bases. V lost 5 bases and J lost 2; bases outside the gene matches: 9. From germline, CDR1 is SEHNR and CDR2 FQNEAQ (reference sequence). There are 17 residues in the CDR3. CDR3 nucleotides: TGTGCCAGCAGCCCGACTAGCGGGGGCCCCTTACAAGAGACCCAGTACTTC. Its translation is CASSPTSGGPLQETQYF.

The rearrangement joins TRBV27 to TRBJ1-1, with a weak D call TRBD1 (5 bases). The CDR3 is 18 residues long. Deletions cut 7 bases from V and 0 bases from J, with 24 bases between. Looked up from germline, CDR1 is MNHEY and CDR2 is SMNVEV (reference sequence). CDR3 amino acids: CASTPRQRGLGLNTEAFF. The CDR3 bases are TGTGCCAGCACCCCAAGGCAGAGGGGTTTGGGCTTGAACACTGAAGCTTTCTTT.

V is TRBV30 and J is TRBJ1-1; D is uncertain. The V end was cut by 4 bases, the J end by 8 bases, with 14 bases between. This CDR3 has 12 amino acids. The germline CDR1 and CDR2 sequences are GTSNPN and SVGIG (reference sequence). CDR3 region: CAWTNGGFEAFF. CDR3 nucleotide sequence: TGTGCCTGGACCAATGGAGGTTTCGAAGCTTTCTTT.

The chain recombines TRBV29-1 with TRBJ2-5; D perhaps matches TRBD2 (6 bases). V was trimmed by 4 bases and J by 5 bases, leaving 17 bases between them. CDR1 and CDR2 (germline): SQVTM, ANQGSEA. The CDR3 is 14 residues long. As DNA, the CDR3 is TGCAGCGTTGCAGGGACTGTCGGGTTGGAGACCCAGTACTTC. Amino acid sequence: CSVAGTVGLETQYF.

In its sample, this clone was seen a few times. The chain has TRBV9 and TRBJ2-7; a possible D gene is TRBD1 (6 bases). Looked up from germline, CDR1 is SGDLS and CDR2 is YYNGEE. Trimming stripped 0 bases from V and 3 bases from J, with 13 bases between. The CDR3 has 15 residues. The CDR3 reads CASSVGGRGGYEQYF. The CDR3 coding sequence is TGTGCCAGCAGCGTAGGAGGGAGAGGGGGCTACGAGCAGTACTTC.

The rearrangement links TRBV25-1 to TRBJ1-5, with no clear D. V was cut by 4 bases and J by 0 bases, with 10 bases left in between. The CDR3 length is 15 residues. CDR1 and CDR2 (germline): MGHDK, SYGVNS. CDR3 amino acids: CASSGGWGSNQPQHF. CDR3 DNA: TGTGCCAGCAGTGGAGGATGGGGTAGCAATCAGCCCCAGCATTTT.

This clone was detected a few times. This chain joins TRBV4-1 and TRBJ1-6; D perhaps matches TRBD1 (6 bases). This CDR3 has 15 residues. Germline V gene lookup returns CDR1 MGHRA and CDR2 YSYEKL. The V end lost 1 base, the J end lost 10 bases, and 14 bases lay between the germline ends. The CDR3 region is CASSQGGGGRSPLHF. The CDR3, as DNA: TGCGCCAGCAGCCAAGGAGGGGGGGGCAGATCACCCCTCCACTTT.

In this sample, this clone turned up a few times. The chain couples TRBV2 to TRBJ1-5; 7 positions agree with TRBD1. In germline, CDR1 is SNHLY, CDR2 FYNNEI. Unmatched junction bases numbered 7, after V lost 6 bases and J lost 8 bases. The CDR3 contains 13 residues. Here the CDR3 DNA reads TGTGCCAGCAGCGAAAGGGGGCGGGAGCCCCAGCATTTT. It is translated as CASSERGREPQHF.

The table lists this clone with many counts. J is TRBJ2-6 and V is TRBV5-6; D unclear. V lost 1 base and J lost 0, with 14 bases in between. The CDR3 length is 18 residues. CDR1 SGHDT and CDR2 YYEEEE come from the germline V gene. Written as DNA, the CDR3 is TGTGCCAGCAGCTTGTATGCAGGAAGGATCTCTGGGGCCAACGTCCTGACTTTC. It codes for CASSLYAGRISGANVLTF.

This clone came up a few times. The CDR3 does not close with the conserved phenylalanine or tryptophan, likely indicating a read error. Because the CDR3's place on the DNA is in doubt, the DNA is left out and the CDR3 is given as listed by TCRdb. The gene calls are TRBV5-1 and TRBJ2-7; the DNA was not used to check the table's D call, TRBD1. The V gene's germline CDR1 is SGHRS and CDR2 YFSETQ. The CDR3 totals 11 residues, both ends included. CDR3 residues: CASSLAGWGGI.

The chain has TRBV5-1 and TRBJ2-5, with D possibly TRBD1 on 6 matching bases. The CDR3 consists of 15 residues. V lost 4 bases to trimming and J lost 5 bases, with 18 bases between them. Germline V lookup: CDR1 SGHRS, CDR2 YFSETQ. The CDR3 DNA reads TGCGCCAGCAGCCCGCCCCCAGGGGTGGTGGAGACCCAGTACTTC. Translating gives CASSPPPGVVETQYF. The full variable domain, rest sourced from reference TRBV5-1 and TRBJ2-5, is KAGVTQTPRYLIKTRGQQVTLSCSPISGHRSVSWYQQTPGQGLQFLFEYFSETQRNKGNFPGRFSGRQFSNSRSEMNVSTLELGDSALYLCASSPPPGVVETQYFGPGTRLLVL.

This rearrangement joins TRBV29-1 to TRBJ2-3; TRBD1 aligns across 7 bases. The CDR3 covers 14 residues. Germline trimming cut 6 bases from V and 6 bases from J; bases unmatched to any gene: 12. Germline V gene sequence: CDR1 SQVTM, CDR2 ANQGSEA. The chain's CDR3 is CSVSPGQASDTQYF. The CDR3 nucleotides are TGCAGCGTCTCACCCGGACAGGCATCGGATACGCAGTATTTT.

The rearrangement uses TRBV15 and TRBJ1-5; possibly TRBD1 for D (5 bases). There are 13 residues in the CDR3. The V and J ends lost 5 bases and 15 bases respectively, with 20 bases between them. In germline, CDR1 is LNHNV, CDR2 YYDKDF (reference sequence). The CDR3 spells CATSSTRTGVRHF. The CDR3 DNA reads TGTGCCACCAGCTCAACCCGAACGGGGGTAAGGCATTTT.

The rearrangement joins TRBV7-2 to TRBJ1-1; a possible D gene is TRBD1 (6 bases). Per germline, CDR1 SGHTA and CDR2 FQGNSA. This CDR3 is 17 amino acids long. V lost 1 base and J lost 0, with 15 bases in between. CDR3 DNA sequence: TGTGCCAGCAGCTTAGTAGGGGGAGGGTCTATGAACACTGAAGCTTTCTTT. Translation gives CASSLVGGGSMNTEAFF.

The chain links TRBV2 to TRBJ2-5; possibly TRBD2 for D (6 bases). Germline-derived CDR1 and CDR2 are SNHLY and FYNNEI. The V end was cut by 8 bases, the J end by 2 bases, with 6 bases between. CDR3 length equals 11 residues. The CDR3 coding sequence is TGTGCCAGCGGGGGGCAAGAGACCCAGTACTTC. As protein: CASGGQETQYF.

This clone appeared a few times. This chain joins TRBV2 and TRBJ1-2; TRBD1 is a possible D gene (5 bases). This CDR3 spans 12 amino acids. V lost 8 bases, J lost 4 bases, and 11 bases lay in between. Germline loops: CDR1 SNHLY, CDR2 FYNNEI. For the CDR3, the DNA is TGTGCCAGCCACGCCCAGGGCTATGGCTACACCTTC. Translating gives CASHAQGYGYTF.

The V gene is TRBV25-1, the J gene TRBJ2-5; D is unresolved. Trimming took off 5 bases at V and 0 bases at J, with 16 bases between the two ends. CDR1 is MGHDK, CDR2 SYGVNS, per germline. The CDR3 loop spans 16 amino acids. The CDR3 here is CASSPRGYRNQETQYF. The CDR3 bases are TGTGCCAGCAGTCCCCGTGGTTACCGCAACCAAGAGACCCAGTACTTC.

Only a few counts were recorded for this clone. J is TRBJ1-1 and V is TRBV5-1, with 12 bases fitting TRBD1. The CDR3 loop spans 15 amino acids. Germline-derived CDR1 and CDR2 are SGHRS and YFSETQ. The ends lost 3 bases at V and 2 bases at J; junction bases unmatched: 2. In DNA, the CDR3 is TGCGCCAGCAGCTCCGGGACAGGGGGCAACACTGAAGCTTTCTTT. Translating gives CASSSGTGGNTEAFF.

The gene calls are TRBV29-1 and TRBJ2-7, with 11 nucleotides matching TRBD1. J lost 6 bases, V lost 6 bases, and 16 bases had no gene match. CDR1 is SQVTM, CDR2 ANQGSEA, per germline. The length of the CDR3 is 16 residues. CDR3 nucleotide sequence: TGCAGCGTACGTGGAGGACAGGGGGCGCGTTGGGGCGAGCAGTACTTC. Its protein is CSVRGGQGARWGEQYF.